This T cell receptor beta chain was retrieved from a study of regulatory T cells in long-lasting Graves disease. Documented time point: newly diagnosed GD, antithyroid drugs for less than 3 months. The TCR library was prepared using RNA isolated from PBMCs. Xi'an, China, was home to the endocrinology department that provided patients. Per germline, CDR1 SGHRS and CDR2 YFSETQ. This CDR3 has 14 residues. Many counts were recorded for this clonotype. At one end the junction does not follow the germline gene, possibly because of a read error. HTBI primers from iRepertoire and Arm-PCR of CDR3 regions yielded the TCR beta libraries. Per the original data handling: In the combined samples, 55 to 75 TRBV and 11 to 15 TRBJ segments were identified. A single record per CDR3 protein comes from TCRdb applying MiXCR to the multiplex PCR reads. The V and J calls were not made by the authors but by TCRdb's processing. The data show around 500,000 distinct CDR3 sequences, approximately 13% seen once.

A further study also used this sample, focusing on T cells in Graves' hyperthyroidism and ophthalmopathy. This second study notes: Diagnoses were established using clinical symptoms, serum thyroxine and TRAb, thyroid ultrasound and orbital computed tomography. Appearing also in blood were most of the thyroid clonotypes expanded above 0.001.

The origin of this receptor is a man between 25 and 39 years old with Graves disease. The chain is built from TRBV5-1 and TRBJ1-5; maybe TRBD1 (6 bases). Sequencing used peripheral blood mononuclear cells (PBMCs), obtained at new diagnosis, from a patient treated with antithyroid drugs. The chain's CDR3 is CASSLAGTNQPQHF. The DNA of the CDR3 is TGTGCCAGCAGCTTAGCCGGGACAAATCAGCCCCAGCATTTT.